This record concerns one T cell receptor (beta chain) sequence. Its matching antigen is unknown. The data belong to a study of OX40 agonist ivuxolimab in advanced cancers. Study in general: An agonistic human IgG2 monoclonal antibody against OX40 (CD134) was given. Study-level points and caveats: No determination was made of the antigen specificity of the expanded peripheral T cells. Partial responders receiving 0.1-3.0 mg/kg showed among the lowest clonal expansion. Circulating CD4+ and CD8+ T cells showed clonal expansion by week 6 at 0.1 to 3.0 mg/kg.

CDR1 and CDR2 (germline): SGHTA, FQGNSA. This CDR3 has 14 amino acids. Trimming cost V 1 base and J 5 bases, with 8 bases left between them. The table came from immunoSEQ multiplex PCR; TCRdb's copy has only in-frame clones and leaves some out. Found here are around 70,000 clones, around 84% of them singletons; the top ten hold roughly 0.79%. This receptor was obtained from an adult with an advanced solid tumor such as melanoma, head and neck, liver or kidney cancer. This specimen was CD4+ or CD8+ T cells sorted from blood, taken in a trial of the OX40 agonist ivuxolimab. The rearrangement links TRBV7-2 to TRBJ1-4; a weak D match, TRBD1 (6 bases). In nucleotides, the CDR3 is TGTGCCAGCAGCTTAGGGGGGCGCAATGAAAAACTGTTTTTT. This translates into CASSLGGRNEKLFF.